This T cell receptor beta chain was identified during a study of blood T cell repertoires in COVID-19. Across the study: Spain, Italy and the United States supplied samples that represented acute and convalescent COVID-19.

Cohort assignment relied on participant-reported clinical history. For recovered donors of Cohort 3, there were two negative PCRs, clearance, or symptom resolution. From germline, CDR1 is SEHNR and CDR2 FQNEAQ (reference sequence). Trimming removed 3 bases at V and 0 bases at J, with 15 bases between. The CDR3 spans 16 residues. TCRdb keeps only in-frame clones here, not all; method: immunoSEQ multiplex PCR. The sample has about 170,000 clones, more than 85% seen once. The rearrangement joins TRBV7-9 to TRBJ2-7, with unresolved D. The sequence came from a woman aged 45-60 years who had recovered from COVID-19. Sample: PBMCs or T cells enriched from blood (not recorded which). The CDR3 here is CASSFPPTSNSYEQYF. The CDR3, as DNA: TGTGCCAGCAGCTTCCCCCCGACATCTAACTCCTACGAGCAGTACTTC.